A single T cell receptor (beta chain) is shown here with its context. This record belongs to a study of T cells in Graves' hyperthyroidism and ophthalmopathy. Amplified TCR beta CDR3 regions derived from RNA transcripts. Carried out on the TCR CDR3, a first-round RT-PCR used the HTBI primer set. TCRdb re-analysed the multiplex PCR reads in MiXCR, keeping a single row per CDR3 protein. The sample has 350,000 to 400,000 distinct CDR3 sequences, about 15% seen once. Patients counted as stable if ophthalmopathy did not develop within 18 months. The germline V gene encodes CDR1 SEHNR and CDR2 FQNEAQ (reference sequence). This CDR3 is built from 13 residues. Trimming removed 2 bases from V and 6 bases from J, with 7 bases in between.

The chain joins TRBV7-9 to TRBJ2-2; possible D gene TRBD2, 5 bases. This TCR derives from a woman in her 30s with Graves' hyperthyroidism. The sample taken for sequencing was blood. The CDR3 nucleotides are TGTGCCAGCAGCTTACTCGGGGCCGGGGAGCTGTTTTTT. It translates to CASSLLGAGELFF. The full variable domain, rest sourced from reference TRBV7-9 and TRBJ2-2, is DTGVSQNPRHKITKRGQNVTFRCDPISEHNRLYWYRQTLGQGPEFLTYFQNEAQLEKSRLLSDRFSAERPKGSFSTLEIQRTEQGDSAMYLCASSLLGAGELFFGEGSRLTVL.